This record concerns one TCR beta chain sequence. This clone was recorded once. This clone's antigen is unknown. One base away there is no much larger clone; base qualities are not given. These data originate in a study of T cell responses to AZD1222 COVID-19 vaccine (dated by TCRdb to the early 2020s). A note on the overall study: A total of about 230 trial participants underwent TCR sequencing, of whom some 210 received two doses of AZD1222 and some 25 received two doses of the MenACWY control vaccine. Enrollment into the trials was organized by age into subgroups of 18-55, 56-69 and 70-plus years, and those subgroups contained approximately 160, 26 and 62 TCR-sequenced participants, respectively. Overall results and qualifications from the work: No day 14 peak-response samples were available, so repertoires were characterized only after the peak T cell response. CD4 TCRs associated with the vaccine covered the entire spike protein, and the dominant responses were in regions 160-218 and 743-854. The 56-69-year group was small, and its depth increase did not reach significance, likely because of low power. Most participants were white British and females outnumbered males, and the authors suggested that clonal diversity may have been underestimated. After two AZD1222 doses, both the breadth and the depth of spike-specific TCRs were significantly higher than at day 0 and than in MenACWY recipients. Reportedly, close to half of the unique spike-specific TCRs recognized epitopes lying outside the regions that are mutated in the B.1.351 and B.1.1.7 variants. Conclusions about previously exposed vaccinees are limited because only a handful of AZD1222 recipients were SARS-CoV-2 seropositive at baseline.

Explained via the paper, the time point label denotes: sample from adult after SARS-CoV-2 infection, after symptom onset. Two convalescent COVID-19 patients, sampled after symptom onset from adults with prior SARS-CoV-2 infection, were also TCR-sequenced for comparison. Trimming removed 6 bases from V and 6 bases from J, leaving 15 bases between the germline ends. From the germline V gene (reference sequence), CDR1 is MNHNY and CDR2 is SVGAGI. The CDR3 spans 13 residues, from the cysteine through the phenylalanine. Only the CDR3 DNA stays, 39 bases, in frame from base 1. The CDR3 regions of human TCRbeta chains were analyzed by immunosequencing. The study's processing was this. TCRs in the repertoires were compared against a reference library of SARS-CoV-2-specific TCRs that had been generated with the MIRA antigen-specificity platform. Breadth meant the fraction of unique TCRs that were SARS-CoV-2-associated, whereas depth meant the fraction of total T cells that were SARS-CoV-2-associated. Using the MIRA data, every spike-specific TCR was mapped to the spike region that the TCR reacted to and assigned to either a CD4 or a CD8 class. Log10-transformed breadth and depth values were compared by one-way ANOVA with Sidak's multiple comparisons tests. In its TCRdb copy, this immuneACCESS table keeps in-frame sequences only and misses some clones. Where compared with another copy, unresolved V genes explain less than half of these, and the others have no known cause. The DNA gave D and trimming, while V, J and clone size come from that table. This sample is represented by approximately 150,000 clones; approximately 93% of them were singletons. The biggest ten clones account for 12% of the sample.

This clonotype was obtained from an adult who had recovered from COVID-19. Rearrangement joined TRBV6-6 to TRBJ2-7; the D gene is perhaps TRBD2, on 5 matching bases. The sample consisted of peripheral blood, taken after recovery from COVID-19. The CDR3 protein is CASSPPLVPEQYF. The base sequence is TGTGCCAGCAGCCCCCCACTAGTACCCGAGCAGTACTTC.